Listed below are T cell receptor beta chains from one sample, sequenced in a study of vaccination and CD4 T cells after COVID-19. Each CDR3 protein is one row after TCRdb ran MiXCR on the PCR reads. The sample has 11,000 or so distinct CDR3 sequences, roughly 71% seen once. Which antigens these TCRs recognize remains unknown. Material for sequencing was CD4+ T cells from blood, cultured in vitro. These receptors all come from a human donor who had recovered from COVID-19. CDR3s include the opening cysteine and the closing phenylalanine or tryptophan. A D gene is named only where the DNA matches it firmly. The size of a clone is reported for some rows only, either as once, few or many, or as a class for expanded clones.

>few|-|TRBV20-1|TRBJ2-5
CSARAGEGETQYF
TGCAGTGCTAGAGCGGGGGAAGGGGAGACCCAGTACTTC
>-|-|TRBV29-1|TRBJ2-7
CSIPLGTFSYEQYF
TGCAGCATCCCTCTCGGTACTTTCTCCTACGAGCAGTACTTC
>-|-|TRBV21-1|TRBJ1-5
CASSPRFHLRNQPQHF
TGTGCCAGCAGCCCCCGCTTCCACCTACGCAATCAGCCCCAGCATTTT
>-|-|TRBV12-3/TRBV12-4|TRBJ2-6
CASRDGRHGANVLTF
TGTGCCAGCAGGGACGGGAGACATGGGGCCAACGTCCTGACTTTC
>-|-|TRBV28|TRBJ1-4
CASSLLGTSTNEKLFF
TGTGCCAGCAGTCTACTAGGGACATCCACTAATGAAAAACTGTTTTTT
>few|TRBD1|TRBV20-1|TRBJ1-4
CSASATGTDIEKLFF
TGCAGTGCTAGCGCAACCGGGACAGACATCGAAAAACTGTTTTTT
>-|TRBD1|TRBV3-1|TRBJ1-1
CASSPRDRGLVTEAFF
TGTGCCAGCAGCCCCCGGGACAGGGGGCTAGTCACTGAAGCTTTCTTT
>few|-|TRBV20-1|TRBJ1-1
CSARDGAIDTEAFF
TGCAGTGCTAGAGACGGGGCGATCGACACTGAAGCTTTCTTT
>few|TRBD1|TRBV15|TRBJ1-2
CATSRGQGAGYGYTF
TGTGCCACCAGCAGAGGGCAGGGGGCTGGCTATGGCTACACCTTC
>medium-sized|-|TRBV7-9|TRBJ2-7
CASSFGTLSSYEQYF
TGTGCCAGCAGCTTCGGGACCCTCAGCTCCTACGAGCAGTACTTC
>-|TRBD1|TRBV10-3|TRBJ1-1
CAISLGGTGGAEAFF
TGTGCCATCAGTCTAGGAGGGACAGGGGGCGCCGAGGCTTTCTTT
>-|-|TRBV20-1|TRBJ1-5
CSAKGLSNQPQHF
TGCAGTGCTAAGGGGTTAAGCAATCAGCCCCAGCATTTT
>-|-|TRBV20-1|TRBJ1-4
CSAPLIAGLGEKLFF
TGCAGTGCTCCACTAATAGCAGGGCTGGGGGAAAAACTGTTTTTT